These 9 T cell receptor beta chains originate from one sample sequenced in a study of CD8+CD57+ T cells in acquired aplastic anemia. Genomic DNA was employed as the template in profiling TCR beta VDJ and CDR3. TCRdb re-derived calls from the reads in MiXCR, one entry per CDR3 protein. The sample has about 98,000 distinct CDR3 sequences; about 63% are singletons. All patients picked for sequencing had shown, by flow cytometry, an expansion of CD8+CD57+ cells. The specimen was sorted CD4+, CD8+, or CD8+CD57+ T cells (not recorded which) from PBMCs. The receptors originated from a human donor with aplastic anemia.

This rearrangement joins TRBV2 to TRBJ2-1; 12 bases are shared with TRBD2. The J call may be in error: the DNA end matches TRBJ2-5 better. The CDR3 extends over 14 amino acids. CDR1 is SNHLY, CDR2 FYNNEI, per germline. The chain's CDR3 is CASSGTSGDGFQYF. In DNA form, the CDR3 reads TGTGCCAGCAGTGGGACTAGCGGGGATGGTTTCCAGTACTTC.

This rearrangement joins TRBV20-1 to TRBJ1-2; TRBD1 might be the D (5 bases). Germline V CDR1 and CDR2: DFQATT, SNEGSKA (reference sequence). V lost 4 bases and J 2 bases, leaving 17 bases between the germline ends. The CDR3 is 15 amino acids. This chain's CDR3 is CSATDRLTANYGYTF. The CDR3 region has the DNA TGCAGTGCTACCGACCGTTTGACAGCGAACTATGGCTACACCTTC.

This chain joins TRBV11-1 and TRBJ2-5; 7 bases are shared with TRBD2. Looked up from germline, CDR1 is SGHAT and CDR2 is FQDESV (reference sequence). After removal of 5 bases from V and 3 bases from J, the junction contained 9 bases not matched to a gene. The CDR3 totals 15 residues. The DNA of the CDR3 is TGTGCCAGCAGCCGATCCTGGGCGGGGGAAGAGACCCAGTACTTC. It yields the protein CASSRSWAGEETQYF. The full variable domain, completed using reference TRBV11-1 and TRBJ2-5, is EAEVAQSPRYKITEKSQAVAFWCDPISGHATLYWYRQILGQGPELLVQFQDESVVDDSQLPKDRFSAERLKGVDSTLKIQPAELGDSAMYLCASSRSWAGEETQYFGPGTRLLVL.

V usage is TRBV5-1 and J usage is TRBJ2-7, with TRBD2 identical over 11 bases. Trimming removed 4 bases from V and 0 bases from J; junction bases left unmatched: 3. Germline lookup yields CDR1 SGHRS and CDR2 YFSETQ. CDR3 length equals 15 residues. As DNA, the CDR3 is TGCGCCAGCAGCGTGGGACTAGCGGACTCCTACGAGCAGTACTTC. As protein: CASSVGLADSYEQYF.

The V call is TRBV24-1, the J call TRBJ2-7; 7 positions agree with TRBD1. In germline, CDR1 is KGHDR, CDR2 SFDVKD. J gave up 4 bases and V 9 bases, and 11 bases lay outside the gene matches. The CDR3 runs to 14 residues. CDR3 amino acids: CATSVPRGSYEQYF. The CDR3 nucleotides read TGTGCCACCTCCGTTCCCAGGGGGAGTTACGAGCAGTACTTC.

The chain combines TRBV4-3 with TRBJ1-1; D is perhaps TRBD1 (5 bases). The CDR3 sequence is 13 residues long. Germline V CDR1 and CDR2: LGHNA, YSLEER. Between the trimmed V and J ends, which lost 4 bases and 1 base, there was a span of 7 bases. The CDR3 sequence is CASSPRGNTEAFF. The CDR3 DNA follows: TGCGCCAGCAGCCCTAGGGGGAACACTGAAGCTTTCTTT.

The V call is TRBV25-1, the J call TRBJ2-7; no definite D call. The CDR3 has 14 amino acids. V gave up 1 base and J gave up 3 bases, with 10 bases separating them. The V gene's germline CDR1 is MGHDK and CDR2 SYGVNS. In nucleotides, the CDR3 is TGTGCCAGCAGTGAATCCGGTCAGAACTACGAGCAGTACTTC. It yields the protein CASSESGQNYEQYF.

A single count supports this clonotype. The CDR3 spells CASREPGYNSPLHF. CDR3 coding DNA: TGTGCCAGCAGGGAACCAGGCTACAATTCACCCCTCCACTTT. The chain is built from TRBV7-2 and TRBJ1-6; no clear D. With 6 bases removed from V and 7 bases from J, the gap between germline ends came to 13 bases. The CDR3 has 14 residues. The germline V gene has CDR1 SGHTA and CDR2 FQGNSA. The full variable domain, with the rest looked up from reference TRBV7-2 and TRBJ1-6, is GAGVSQSPSNKVTEKGKDVELRCDPISGHTALYWYRQSLGQGLEFLIYFQGNSAPDKSGLPSDRFSAERTGGSVSTLTIQRTQQEDSAVYLCASREPGYNSPLHFGNGTRLTVT.

This clonotype showed up many times. V usage is TRBV20-1 and J usage is TRBJ1-2, with D perhaps matching TRBD1 (5 bases). V shed 0 bases and J shed 2 bases, with 10 bases lying between them. The germline gives CDR1 DFQATT, CDR2 SNEGSKA (reference sequence). The CDR3 length is 14 residues. CDR3 sequence reads: CSARDRDGNYGYTF. As DNA, the CDR3 is TGCAGTGCTAGAGACCGGGACGGCAACTATGGCTACACCTTC.